One T cell receptor beta chain is described in this entry. Antigen: not known. This sample stems from a study of cytomegalovirus exposure and HLA in healthy donors. Background on the study: A prior study identified 117 million unique TCR beta sequences from roughly 180 million T cells. Study outcomes and limitations: The authors enumerated 150 to 200 TCR beta chains as linked to cytomegalovirus. Only CMV serostatus was available as immune exposure information. It was likely that a cluster of highly shared sequence variants was a sequencing artifact.

PCR was performed using 60 Vbeta and 13 Jbeta primers. Libraries were prepared by immunoSEQ multiplex PCR; TCRdb keeps only in-frame clonotypes and omits some of them. Among over 130,000 clones listed, about 61% were seen once. Germline V gene sequence: CDR1 MNHEY, CDR2 SVGAGI. The ends were cut back, 5 bases at V and 2 bases at J, with 5 bases in the middle. The CDR3 covers 12 residues. The sequenced sample was PBMCs. The rearrangement uses TRBV6-5 and TRBJ2-3, with D possibly TRBD2 on 5 matching bases. The sequence was collected from a male donor in good health and CMV-seronegative. The CDR3: CASSRDTDTQYF. CDR3 DNA: TGTGCCAGCAGTCGGGACACAGATACGCAGTATTTT.